This TCR beta chain was found in a study of blood T cell repertoires in COVID-19 (dated by TCRdb to about 2020). For the wider study: Samples covering the acute and convalescent phases of COVID-19 were provided by collaborators in the United States, Italy and Spain. The prospective study material was composed of cDNA or gDNA derived from T cells, B-cell-depleted T cells, or PBMCs. Subjects who had been exposed to COVID-19, were actively infected with it, or had recovered from it provided the deeply sampled blood TCRbeta repertoires that made up the dataset. The repertoires were released in a freely available public database meant as a resource for research on the immune response to SARS-CoV-2. Samples came from the ongoing ImmuneRACE study (first 160 participants) plus 1,254 subjects from 6 global collaborators. Sample metadata almost always included a de-identified subject ID, COVID-19 status, age in years and sex. Where available, HLA class I and class II types were obtained from metadata supplied by the sample provider rather than from assay-based typing. The paper's findings and limits, for the study overall: The quantity of clinical and demographic metadata differed by source and by participant and was supplied without curation.

TCRbeta CDR3 regions were amplified from genomic DNA by means of the immunoSEQ Assay, a bias-controlled multiplex PCR. In the paper's pipeline: Within the assay, amplification of reference gene primers was used to estimate how many nucleated cells each sample contained. To quantify the absolute abundance of each unique TCRbeta CDR3 rearrangement, sequence reads were collapsed and filtered. For each sample, productive Simpson clonality was calculated as the square root of Simpson's diversity index over productive rearrangements. TCRdb retrieved this table from immuneACCESS and kept in-frame rearrangements only. Not all clones are present; in checked studies, unresolved V genes account for under half, and no reason is known for the remainder. V and J calls and clone size follow that table, whereas D and trimming were derived from the DNA. The table for this sample lists tens of thousands of clones; 74% of them were counted only once. Around 4% of the sample rests with the top ten.

Trimmed from V: 6 bases; trimmed from J: 8 bases; junction bases lacking a gene match: 6. The cysteine opens and the phenylalanine closes a CDR3 of 13 amino acids. Of the read, only the CDR3 DNA is kept; its 39 bases are in frame from base 1. From the germline V gene (reference sequence), CDR1 is MNHEY and CDR2 is SMNVEV. Note on this clone: The specificity of this receptor is unknown. The record has no base qualities; no much larger clone is one base away.

At one collaborating source in Seattle, patients were enrolled during active infection and were followed longitudinally through the course of disease. Each collaborating institution followed its own protocols to collect whole blood in K2EDTA tubes. Collaborator samples were shipped for TCRbeta analysis as frozen whole blood, isolated PBMCs, or DNA extracted from either sample type. The clonotype originates from a man between 65 and 79 years old with COVID-19, enrolled during active disease. This chain joins TRBV27 to TRBJ2-1, with 8 bases in between that match TRBD1. Sequenced material: peripheral blood. The bases are TGTGCCAGCAGAACAGGGGGTTTACATGAGCAGTTCTTC. Translation gives CASRTGGLHEQFF.